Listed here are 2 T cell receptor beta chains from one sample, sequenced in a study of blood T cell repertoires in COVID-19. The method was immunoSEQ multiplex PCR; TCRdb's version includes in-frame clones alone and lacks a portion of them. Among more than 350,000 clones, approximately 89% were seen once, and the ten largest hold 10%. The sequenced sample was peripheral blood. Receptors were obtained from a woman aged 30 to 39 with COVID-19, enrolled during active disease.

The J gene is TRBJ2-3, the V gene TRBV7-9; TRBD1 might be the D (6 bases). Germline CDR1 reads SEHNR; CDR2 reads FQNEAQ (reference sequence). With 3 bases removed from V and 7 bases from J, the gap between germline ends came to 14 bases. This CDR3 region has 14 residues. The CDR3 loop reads CASSLEQGGNTQYF. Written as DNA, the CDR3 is TGTGCCAGCAGCTTGGAACAGGGTGGAAATACGCAGTATTTT.

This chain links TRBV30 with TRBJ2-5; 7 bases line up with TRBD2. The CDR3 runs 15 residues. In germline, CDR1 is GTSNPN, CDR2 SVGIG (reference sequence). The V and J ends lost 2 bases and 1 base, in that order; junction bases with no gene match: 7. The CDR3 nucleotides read TGTGCCTGGAGTCGCTCTAGCGGAGTCCAAGAGACCCAGTACTTC. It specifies CAWSRSSGVQETQYF.